The source of this T cell receptor beta chain is a study of blood T cells in healthy people across ages. Turning to the study itself: Template switching retrieved approximately one barcoded beta molecule for each two T cells.

Study-wide points: There was a strong correlation between TCR beta diversity and naive T cell percentage.

Using a J-beta primer mix together with a sample-barcoded 5' primer, a second PCR was run for roughly 6 to 11 cycles. Researchers report that a template-switch adaptor with 12 random nucleotides tagged each cDNA molecule. MiXCR, applied by TCRdb to the 5' RACE reads, yields one record per CDR3 protein. The data hold 1.5 million to 2 million distinct CDR3 sequences, with about 49% observed a single time. V shed 5 bases and J 6 bases; nucleotides not matched to a gene: 3. The CDR3 covers 13 residues. CDR1 and CDR2 (germline): SGHTA, FQGNSA. A word on this clonotype: Its specificity is unknown.

Sequencing input: blood. The V and J genes are TRBV7-2 and TRBJ2-4, with 8 bases identical to TRBD1. The sequence derives from a woman in her thirties or forties in good health. CDR3 region: CASSQGAANIQYF. DNA for the CDR3: TGTGCCAGCAGCCAGGGGGCGGCAAACATTCAGTACTTC.